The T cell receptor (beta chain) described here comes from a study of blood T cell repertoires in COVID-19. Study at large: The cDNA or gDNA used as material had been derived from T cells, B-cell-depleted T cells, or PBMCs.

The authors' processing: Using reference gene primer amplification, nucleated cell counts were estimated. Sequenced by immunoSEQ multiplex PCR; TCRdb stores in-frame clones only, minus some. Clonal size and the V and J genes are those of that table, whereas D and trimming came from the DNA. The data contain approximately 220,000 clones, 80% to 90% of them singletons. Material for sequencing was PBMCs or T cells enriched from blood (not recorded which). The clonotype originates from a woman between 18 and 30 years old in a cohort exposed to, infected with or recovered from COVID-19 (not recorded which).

CDR3 in amino acids: CASRPTGAFTEAFF. CDR3 nucleotide sequence: TGTGCCAGCAGGCCTACAGGGGCTTTCACTGAAGCTTTCTTT. V usage is TRBV5-4 and J usage is TRBJ1-1; 7 bases line up with TRBD1. CDR1 and CDR2 (germline): SGHNT, YYREEE (reference sequence). J gave up 4 bases and V 5 bases, and 8 bases lay outside the gene matches. The CDR3 consists of 14 residues.